The entry that follows covers one T cell receptor (beta chain) sequence. Its cognate antigen is unknown. The sample belongs to a study of cytomegalovirus exposure and HLA in healthy donors. It was with 60 Vbeta and 13 Jbeta primers that the PCR ran. Sequenced by immunoSEQ multiplex PCR; TCRdb stores in-frame clones only, minus some. The profile covers about 190,000 clones, with 84% appearing a single time and 0.25% to 0.3% taken by the ten largest. Study-wide results and limits: The investigators catalogued 150 to 200 TCR beta chains as cytomegalovirus-associated. As a later analysis showed, a missense DCLRE1C variant was linked to trimming of TCR beta V- and J-genes.

The J segment lost 5 bases and the V segment lost 5 bases, leaving 16 bases of the junction unmatched. The length of the CDR3 is 16 residues. The germline gives CDR1 SGHRS, CDR2 YFSETQ. Sequences were obtained from PBMCs. The sequence was obtained from a boy aged 5-17 years in good health and CMV-seronegative. The chain carries TRBV5-1 and TRBJ2-7; 7 bases are shared with TRBD1. CDR3 loop: CASRDLRQGLWNEQYF. DNA of the CDR3: TGCGCCAGCAGAGACCTAAGACAGGGTCTTTGGAACGAGCAGTACTTC.